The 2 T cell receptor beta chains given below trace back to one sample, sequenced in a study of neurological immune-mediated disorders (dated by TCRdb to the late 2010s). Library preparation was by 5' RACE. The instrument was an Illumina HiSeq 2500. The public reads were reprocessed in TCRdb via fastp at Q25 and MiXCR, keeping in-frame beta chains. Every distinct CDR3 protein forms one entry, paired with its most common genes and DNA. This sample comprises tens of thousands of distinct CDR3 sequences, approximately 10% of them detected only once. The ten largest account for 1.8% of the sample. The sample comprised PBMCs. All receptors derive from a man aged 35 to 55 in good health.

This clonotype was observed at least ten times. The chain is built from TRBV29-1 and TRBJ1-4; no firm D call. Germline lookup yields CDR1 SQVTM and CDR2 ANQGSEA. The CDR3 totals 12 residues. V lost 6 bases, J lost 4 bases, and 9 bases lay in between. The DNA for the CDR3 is TGCAGCGTCACAGTGCTTAATGAAAAACTGTTTTTT. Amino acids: CSVTVLNEKLFF.

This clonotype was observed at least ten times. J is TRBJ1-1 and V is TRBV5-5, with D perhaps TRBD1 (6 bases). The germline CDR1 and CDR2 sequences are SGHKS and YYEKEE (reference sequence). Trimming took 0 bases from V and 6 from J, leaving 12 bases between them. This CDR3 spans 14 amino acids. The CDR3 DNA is TGTGCCAGCAGCTTGGCGTCAGGGGTGTCTGAAGCTTTCTTT. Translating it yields CASSLASGVSEAFF.